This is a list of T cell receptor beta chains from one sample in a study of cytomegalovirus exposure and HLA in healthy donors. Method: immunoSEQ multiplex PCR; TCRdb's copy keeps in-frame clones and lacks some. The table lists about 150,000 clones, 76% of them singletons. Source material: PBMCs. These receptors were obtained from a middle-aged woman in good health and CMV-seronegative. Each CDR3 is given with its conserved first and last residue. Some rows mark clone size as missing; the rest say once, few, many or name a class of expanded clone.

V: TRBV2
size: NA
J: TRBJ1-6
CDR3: CASSDDRAYNSPLHF

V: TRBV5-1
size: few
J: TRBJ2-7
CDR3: CASSLWQGSEQYF

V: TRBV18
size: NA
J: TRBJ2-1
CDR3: CASSLRTSGDYNEQFF

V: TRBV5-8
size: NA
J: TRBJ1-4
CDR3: CASRTGSYLGANEKLFF

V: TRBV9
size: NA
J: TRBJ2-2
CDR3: CASSVGRGLDGELFF

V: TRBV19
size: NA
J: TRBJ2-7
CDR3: CASSIKRDLSYEQYF

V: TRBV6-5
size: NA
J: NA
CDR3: CASSYSIGTYEQYF

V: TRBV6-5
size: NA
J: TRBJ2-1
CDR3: CASRYRSEQFF

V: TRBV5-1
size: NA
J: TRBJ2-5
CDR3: CASSFPGLAGQETQYF

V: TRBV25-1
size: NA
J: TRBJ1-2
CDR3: CASSESLGRSPGYGYTF

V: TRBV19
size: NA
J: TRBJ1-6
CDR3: CASSSQGGQLNSPLHF

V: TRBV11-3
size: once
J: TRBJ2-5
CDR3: CASSPGDQETQYF

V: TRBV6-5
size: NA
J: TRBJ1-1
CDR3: CASSYSRQDVAFF

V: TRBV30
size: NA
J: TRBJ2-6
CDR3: CAWEGQGVSGANVLTF

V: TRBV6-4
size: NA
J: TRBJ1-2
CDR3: CASSQSTGTEGYTF